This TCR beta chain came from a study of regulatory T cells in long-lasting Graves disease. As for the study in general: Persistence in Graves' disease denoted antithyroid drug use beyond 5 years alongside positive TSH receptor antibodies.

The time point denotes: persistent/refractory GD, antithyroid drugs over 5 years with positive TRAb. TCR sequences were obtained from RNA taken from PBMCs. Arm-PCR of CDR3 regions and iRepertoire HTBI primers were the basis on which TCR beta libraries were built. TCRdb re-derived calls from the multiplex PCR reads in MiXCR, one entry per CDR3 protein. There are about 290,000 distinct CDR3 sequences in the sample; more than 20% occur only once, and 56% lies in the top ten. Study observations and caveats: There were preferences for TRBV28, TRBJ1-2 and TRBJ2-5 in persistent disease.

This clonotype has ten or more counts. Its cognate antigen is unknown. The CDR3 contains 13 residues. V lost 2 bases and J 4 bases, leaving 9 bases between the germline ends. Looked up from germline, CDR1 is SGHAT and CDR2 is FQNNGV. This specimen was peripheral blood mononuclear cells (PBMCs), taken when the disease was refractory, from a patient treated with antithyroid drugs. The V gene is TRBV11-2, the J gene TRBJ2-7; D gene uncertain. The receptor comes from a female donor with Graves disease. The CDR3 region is CASSLFRVYEQYF. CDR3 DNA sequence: TGTGCCAGCAGCTTATTTCGGGTATACGAGCAGTACTTC.